The 28 T cell receptor beta chains presented below share a single source sample, sequenced in a study of T cells in Graves' hyperthyroidism and ophthalmopathy (dated by TCRdb to the late 2010s). Library preparation used multiplex PCR. The sequencer was an Illumina HiSeq 2000. The TCR beta CDR3 regions were amplified from RNA transcripts. A first-round RT-PCR of the TCR CDR3 used the HTBI primer set with the Qiagen OneStep RT-PCR kit. Through fastp at Q25 and MiXCR, TCRdb rebuilt clones from the public reads, retaining in-frame beta chains. CDR3 protein sequences are deduplicated, and each keeps its most common genes and DNA. Across this sample there are under 600,000 distinct CDR3 sequences, with approximately 16% seen only once. The ten most abundant clones make up around 3.5% of the sample. Input material: blood. These receptor sequences come from a woman aged 40 to 49 with Graves' ophthalmopathy.

The chain recombines TRBV5-1 with TRBJ1-1, with 7 bases fitting TRBD1. The CDR3 totals 16 residues. Germline assignment: CDR1 SGHRS and CDR2 YFSETQ. Germline trimming cut 3 bases from V and 4 bases from J; bases unmatched to any gene: 12. As DNA, the CDR3 is TGCGCCAGCAGCTCCTCCCCGACAGGGAGGGGCACTGAAGCTTTCTTT. Amino acid sequence: CASSSSPTGRGTEAFF.

This clonotype was observed a handful of times. V is TRBV9 and J is TRBJ2-3; D is unresolved. The V end lost 0 bases, the J end lost 3 bases, and 5 bases lay between the germline ends. The germline V gene has CDR1 SGDLS and CDR2 YYNGEE. This CDR3 has 13 residues. In DNA form, the CDR3 reads TGTGCCAGCAGCGTAGAGACGACAGATACGCAGTATTTT. This sequence encodes CASSVETTDTQYF.

The chain combines TRBV10-3 with TRBJ2-2; D is unclear. Germline CDR1 ENHRY, CDR2 SYGVKD. The CDR3 spans 12 residues. Between the trimmed V and J ends, which lost 2 bases and 7 bases, there was a span of 5 bases. CDR3 protein: CAISERVGELFF. The CDR3, as DNA: TGTGCCATCAGTGAGCGGGTCGGGGAGCTGTTTTTT.

This clonotype was found many times. The chain employs TRBV6-6 and TRBJ2-7; the D gene is possibly TRBD1 (6 bases). The V gene's germline CDR1 is MNHNY and CDR2 SVGAGI (reference sequence). This CDR3 is built from 14 residues. The germline V and J ends were trimmed by 0 bases and 4 bases, with 10 bases remaining between them. The CDR3 spells CASSYSRTDYEQYF. The CDR3 nucleotides are TGTGCCAGCAGTTACTCGAGGACAGATTACGAGCAGTACTTC.

This clonotype was counted at least ten times. This rearrangement joins TRBV5-5 to TRBJ2-1, with D tentatively TRBD1 (6 bases). Germline loops: CDR1 SGHKS, CDR2 YYEKEE (reference sequence). The CDR3 spans 15 residues. The ends were cut back, 3 bases at V and 3 bases at J, with 13 bases in the middle. The CDR3 nucleotides read TGTGCCAGCAGCTCGACAGGACAGATCTACAATGAGCAGTTCTTC. It yields the protein CASSSTGQIYNEQFF.

This clonotype has a count of ten or more. The chain joins TRBV5-1 to TRBJ1-4; D remains unclear. V was cut by 4 bases and J by 4 bases, with 11 bases left in between. This CDR3 contains 14 residues. CDR1 is SGHRS and CDR2 is YFSETQ in the germline V gene. This chain's CDR3 is CASSLRSSNEKLFF. In nucleotides, the CDR3 is TGCGCCAGCAGCCTGAGGTCTAGTAATGAAAAACTGTTTTTT.

This clonotype showed up many times. The gene calls are TRBV27 and TRBJ1-1; D gene uncertain. Germline values: CDR1 MNHEY, CDR2 SMNVEV (reference sequence). V shed 5 bases and J shed 3 bases, with 16 bases lying between them. The CDR3 spans 15 residues. The CDR3 sequence is CASSPRGGIDTEAFF. The CDR3 nucleotides read TGTGCCAGCAGTCCCCGAGGAGGGATAGACACTGAAGCTTTCTTT.

This clonotype has only one observation. The rearrangement uses TRBV4-2 and TRBJ2-3; TRBD2 aligns across 10 bases. Germline CDR1 reads LGHNA; CDR2 reads YNFKEQ. The length of the CDR3 is 17 residues. V trimming: 2 bases; J trimming: 5 bases; junction bases outside the gene matches: 10. The CDR3 reads CASSQTASGGTIDTQYF. CDR3 nucleotide sequence: TGTGCCAGCAGCCAAACTGCTAGCGGGGGTACGATAGATACGCAGTATTTT.

The chain is built from TRBV6-1 and TRBJ2-2; D is perhaps TRBD1 (6 bases). V dropped 2 bases and J dropped 7 bases, with 14 bases sitting between them. Germline loops: CDR1 MNHNS, CDR2 SASEGT. This CDR3 is 15 amino acids long. CDR3: CASSESNRVNGELFF. The CDR3 DNA is TGTGCCAGCAGTGAATCCAACAGGGTTAACGGGGAGCTGTTTTTT.

The rearrangement uses TRBV29-1 and TRBJ1-2; TRBD1 is a possible D gene (5 bases). From germline, CDR1 is SQVTM and CDR2 ANQGSEA. V lost 2 bases, J lost 8 bases, and 15 bases lay in between. This CDR3 is 13 amino acids long. The CDR3 bases are TGCAGCGTTGAAATCGTACTCGAGGGGGGCTACACCTTC. Protein product: CSVEIVLEGGYTF. Using reference TRBV29-1 and TRBJ1-2 for the parts outside the CDR3, the full variable domain is SAVISQKPSRDICQRGTSLTIQCQVDSQVTMMFWYRQQPGQSLTLIATANQGSEATYESGFVIDKFPISRPNLTFSTLTVSNMSPEDSSIYLCSVEIVLEGGYTFGSGTRLTVV.

In DNA form, the CDR3 reads TGCAGCGTTGGGGCTATACAGGGGAATGAGCAGTTCTTC. It encodes CSVGAIQGNEQFF. V gene TRBV29-1 combines with J gene TRBJ2-1; 7 nucleotides line up with TRBD1. CDR3 length: 13 amino acids. The V gene end was trimmed by 4 bases and the J gene end by 7 bases; junction bases not matched to a gene: 7. The germline CDR1 and CDR2 sequences are SQVTM and ANQGSEA.

This clonotype was seen more than once but under ten times. The genes are TRBV6-1 and TRBJ2-2, with a tentative D call TRBD2 (6 bases). V was clipped by 6 bases and J by 7 bases, with 9 bases between them. Germline values: CDR1 MNHNS, CDR2 SASEGT. The CDR3 has 12 amino acids. This CDR3 is CASRAGGGELFF. In nucleotides, the CDR3 is TGTGCCAGCAGAGCGGGCGGCGGGGAGCTGTTTTTT.

Many counts were recorded for this clonotype. The V and J genes are TRBV7-9 and TRBJ2-1, with D unresolved. The V end lost 5 bases, the J end lost 10 bases, and 12 bases lay between the germline ends. Per germline, CDR1 SEHNR and CDR2 FQNEAQ (reference sequence). This CDR3 spans 12 amino acids. CDR3 sequence: CASSDRAREQFF. CDR3 coding DNA: TGTGCCAGCAGCGATAGGGCCCGAGAGCAGTTCTTC.

This chain uses TRBV29-1 with TRBJ2-7, with TRBD2 matching over 11 bases. V trimming: 0 bases; J trimming: 2 bases; junction bases outside the gene matches: 3. The CDR3 runs to 15 residues. The germline V gene has CDR1 SQVTM and CDR2 ANQGSEA. For the CDR3, the DNA is TGCAGCGTTGAAGATAGCGGGAGGGGGGCCTACGAGCAGTACTTC. Encoded protein: CSVEDSGRGAYEQYF.

On this clonotype: A read error may be the cause here, since a much bigger clone is one base away. The chain has TRBV12-3 or TRBV12-4 and TRBJ2-7; 8 nucleotides agree with TRBD2. V shed 4 bases, J shed 3 bases, and the junction held 8 bases outside the gene matches. The CDR3 has 15 amino acids. CDR3: CASSSGSGALYEQYF. The CDR3 nucleotides read TGTGCCAGCAGTTCTGGTAGCGGGGCACTCTACGAGCAGTACTTC.

CDR3 DNA: TGTGCCAGCAGTGATTCGGGGGGCGCCTTTTCCTACGAGCAGTACTTC. This translates into CASSDSGGAFSYEQYF. J is TRBJ2-7 and V is TRBV25-1; a weak D match, TRBD2 (7 bases). CDR3 length: 16 amino acids. V lost 3 bases and J 1 base, leaving 16 bases between the germline ends. The germline gives CDR1 MGHDK, CDR2 SYGVNS.

This clonotype was counted only a few times. The chain joins TRBV29-1 to TRBJ1-1, with 9 bases fitting TRBD1. The V gene end was trimmed by 6 bases and the J gene end by 5 bases; junction bases not matched to a gene: 1. This CDR3 is built from 11 residues. Germline loops: CDR1 SQVTM, CDR2 ANQGSEA. The CDR3 nucleotides read TGCAGCGTGGGGACAGGGACTGAAGCTTTCTTT. This gives the protein CSVGTGTEAFF.

The V gene is TRBV6-2 or TRBV6-3, the J gene TRBJ2-5, with TRBD2 matching 9 bases. Germline assignment: CDR1 MNHEY and CDR2 SVGEGT. This CDR3 contains 15 residues. The V gene end was trimmed by 3 bases and the J gene end by 3 bases; junction bases not matched to a gene: 5. The DNA for the CDR3 is TGTGCCAGCAGTTATGGCGGGAGGGGGAAAGAGACCCAGTACTTC. Its protein product is CASSYGGRGKETQYF.

The table lists this clonotype with many counts. The chain employs TRBV20-1 and TRBJ2-5; 7 bases match TRBD2. The ends lost 1 base at V and 0 bases at J; junction bases unmatched: 8. This CDR3 contains 16 residues. The V gene's germline CDR1 is DFQATT and CDR2 SNEGSKA (reference sequence). The CDR3 region has the DNA TGCAGTGCTAGAGGATTGGCGGGGGAGTACCAAGAGACCCAGTACTTC. Protein product: CSARGLAGEYQETQYF.

At least ten counts were recorded for this clonotype. The chain carries TRBV2 and TRBJ2-3, with TRBD1 as a possible D gene (5 bases). V was cut by 5 bases and J by 4 bases, with 13 bases left in between. The V gene's germline CDR1 is SNHLY and CDR2 FYNNEI. This CDR3 has 14 amino acids. CDR3 region: CASSSDTRPDTQYF. CDR3 nucleotide sequence: TGTGCCAGCAGTTCGGACACCCGACCAGATACGCAGTATTTT.

This clonotype was seen a handful of times. This rearrangement joins TRBV5-6 to TRBJ2-7; D is tentatively TRBD1 or TRBD2 (5 bases each). Trimming removed 5 bases at V and 4 bases at J, with 7 bases between. The germline CDR1 and CDR2 sequences are SGHDT and YYEEEE. The CDR3 loop spans 11 amino acids. For the CDR3, the DNA is TGTGCCAGCAGGTGGGGGTACGAGCAGTACTTC. The encoded protein is CASRWGYEQYF. Drawing the rest from reference TRBV5-6 and TRBJ2-7, the complete variable domain is DAGVTQSPTHLIKTRGQQVTLRCSPKSGHDTVSWYQQALGQGPQFIFQYYEEEERQRGNFPDRFSGHQFPNYSSELNVNALLLGDSALYLCASRWGYEQYFGPGTRLTVT.

This clonotype was observed many times. The rearrangement links TRBV7-3 to TRBJ2-3; 10 nucleotides line up with TRBD1. CDR3 size: 16 residues. Germline values: CDR1 SGHTA, CDR2 FQGTGA. The V segment lost 4 bases and the J segment 4 bases; nucleotides outside the gene matches: 8. The DNA for the CDR3 is TGTGCCAGCAGCTCCAGGCGACAGGGGGCCGCAGATACGCAGTATTTT. It encodes CASSSRRQGAADTQYF.

The V and J genes are TRBV3-1 and TRBJ2-5, with 12 bases matching TRBD2. This CDR3 region has 17 residues. Per germline, CDR1 LGHDT and CDR2 YNNKEL (reference sequence). After removal of 4 bases from V and 5 bases from J, the junction contained 11 bases not matched to a gene. The DNA of the CDR3 is TGTGCCAGCAGCCGAGCCGCTTCTAGCGGGGGGGCGGAGACCCAGTACTTC. Amino acid sequence: CASSRAASSGGAETQYF.

This clonotype showed up many times. The V gene is TRBV18, the J gene TRBJ2-7; D may be TRBD2 (6 bases). Trimming stripped 3 bases from V and 5 bases from J, with 8 bases between. Germline V gene sequence: CDR1 KGHSH, CDR2 LQKENI. The CDR3 length is 12 residues. The CDR3 loop reads CASSPTSDEQYF. In DNA form, the CDR3 reads TGTGCCAGCTCACCGACTAGTGACGAGCAGTACTTC.

Only a few counts were recorded for this clonotype. The V call is TRBV6-1, the J call TRBJ1-1; TRBD1 matches at 7 bases. CDR3 length: 12 residues. V shed 3 bases, J shed 9 bases, and the junction held 4 bases outside the gene matches. Germline V gene data show CDR1 as MNHNS and CDR2 as SASEGT. The CDR3 is CASSEVTGQAFF. In DNA form, the CDR3 reads TGTGCCAGCAGTGAGGTGACAGGGCAAGCTTTCTTT.

This clonotype has only a few counts. The CDR3 reads CASSIYSTSTYEQYF. The DNA of the CDR3 is TGTGCCAGCAGTATTTACTCGACGTCTACCTACGAGCAGTACTTC. J is TRBJ2-7 and V is TRBV12-3 or TRBV12-4; D is unresolved. Trimming removed 5 bases from V and 2 bases from J, with 16 bases in between. The CDR3 contains 15 residues.

This clonotype was observed at least ten times. The V gene is TRBV20-1, the J gene TRBJ2-7, with unresolved D. V lost 3 bases and J 3 bases, leaving 9 bases between the germline ends. Germline V gene sequence: CDR1 DFQATT, CDR2 SNEGSKA (reference sequence). This CDR3 spans 12 amino acids. The CDR3 region is CSASIGFYEQYF. The CDR3 DNA is TGCAGTGCTAGCATAGGCTTCTACGAGCAGTACTTC.

The gene calls are TRBV11-2 and TRBJ2-3, with a weak D call TRBD1 (5 bases). The CDR3 has 17 residues. Germline CDR1 and CDR2: SGHAT and FQNNGV. The V and J ends lost 4 bases and 2 bases respectively, with 19 bases between them. CDR3 amino acids: CASSSRPKGPYTDTQYF. The CDR3 nucleotides are TGTGCCAGCAGCTCCAGACCCAAGGGGCCTTACACAGATACGCAGTATTTT.